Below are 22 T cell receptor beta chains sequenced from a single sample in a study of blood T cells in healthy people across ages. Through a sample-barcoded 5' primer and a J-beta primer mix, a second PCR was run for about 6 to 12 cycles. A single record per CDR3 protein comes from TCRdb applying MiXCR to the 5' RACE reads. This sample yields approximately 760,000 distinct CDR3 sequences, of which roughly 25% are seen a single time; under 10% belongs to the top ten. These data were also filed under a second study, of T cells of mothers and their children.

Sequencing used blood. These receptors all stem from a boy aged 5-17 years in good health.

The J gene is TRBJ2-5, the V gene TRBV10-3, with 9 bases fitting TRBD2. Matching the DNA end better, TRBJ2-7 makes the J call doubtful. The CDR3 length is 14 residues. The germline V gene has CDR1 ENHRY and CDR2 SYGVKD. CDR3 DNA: TGTGCCATCAGAGAGACGCGGGAGGGCGACGAGCAGTACTTC. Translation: CAIRETREGDEQYF.

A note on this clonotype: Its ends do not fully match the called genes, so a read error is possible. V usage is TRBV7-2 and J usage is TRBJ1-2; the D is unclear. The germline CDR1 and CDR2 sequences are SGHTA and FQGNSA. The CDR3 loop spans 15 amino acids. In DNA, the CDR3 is TGTGCCAGCAGCTTAGTTGCAGGATCTAACTGTGGCTACACCTTC. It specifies CASSLVAGSNCGYTF.

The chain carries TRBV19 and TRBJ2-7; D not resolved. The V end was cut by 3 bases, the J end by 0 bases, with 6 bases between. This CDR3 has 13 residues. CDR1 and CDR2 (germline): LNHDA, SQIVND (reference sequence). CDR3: CASSIDVSYEQYF. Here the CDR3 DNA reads TGTGCCAGTAGTATCGATGTCTCCTACGAGCAGTACTTC.

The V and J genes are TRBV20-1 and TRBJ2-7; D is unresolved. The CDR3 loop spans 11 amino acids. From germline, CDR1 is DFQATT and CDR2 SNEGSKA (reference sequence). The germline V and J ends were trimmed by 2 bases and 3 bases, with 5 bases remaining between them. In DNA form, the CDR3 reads TGCAGTGCTAGACTAAACTACGAGCAGTACTTC. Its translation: CSARLNYEQYF.

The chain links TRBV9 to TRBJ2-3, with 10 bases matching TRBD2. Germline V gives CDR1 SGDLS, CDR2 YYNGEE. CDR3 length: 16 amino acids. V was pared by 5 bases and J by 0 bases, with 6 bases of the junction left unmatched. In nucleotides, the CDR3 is TGTGCCAGCAGTGGGACTAGCGAAGGGAGCACAGATACGCAGTATTTT. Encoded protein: CASSGTSEGSTDTQYF. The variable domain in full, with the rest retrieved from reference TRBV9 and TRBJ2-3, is DSGVTQTPKHLITATGQRVTLRCSPRSGDLSVYWYQQSLDQGLQFLIQYYNGEERAKGNILERFSAQQFPDLHSELNLSSLELGDSALYFCASSGTSEGSTDTQYFGPGTRLTVL.

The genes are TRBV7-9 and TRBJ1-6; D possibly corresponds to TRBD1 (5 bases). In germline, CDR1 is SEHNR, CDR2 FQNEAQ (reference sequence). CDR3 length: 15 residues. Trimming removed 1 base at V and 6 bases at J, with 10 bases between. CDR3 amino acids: CASSLDGGGNSPLHF. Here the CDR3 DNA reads TGTGCCAGCAGCTTAGACGGTGGGGGTAATTCACCCCTCCACTTT.

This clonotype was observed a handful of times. CDR3 DNA sequence: TGTGCCAGCAGTGAAAATTATCGGTCAGGGAATACTGAAGCTTTCTTT. Residues: CASSENYRSGNTEAFF. The chain combines TRBV6-1 with TRBJ1-1; tentatively, D is TRBD1 (5 bases). Trimming took off 2 bases at V and 5 bases at J, with 18 bases between the two ends. Per the germline V gene, CDR1 is MNHNS and CDR2 is SASEGT. The CDR3 covers 16 residues.

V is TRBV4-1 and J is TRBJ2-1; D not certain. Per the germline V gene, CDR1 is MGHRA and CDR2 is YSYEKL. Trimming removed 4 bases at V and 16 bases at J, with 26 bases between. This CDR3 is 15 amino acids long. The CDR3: CASSPPALNGRIIFF. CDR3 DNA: TGCGCCAGCAGCCCCCCAGCTCTGAATGGACGAATAATTTTCTTC.

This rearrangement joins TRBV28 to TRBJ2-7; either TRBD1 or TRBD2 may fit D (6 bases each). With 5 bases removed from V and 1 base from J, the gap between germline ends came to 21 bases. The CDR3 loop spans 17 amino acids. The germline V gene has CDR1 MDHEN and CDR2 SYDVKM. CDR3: CASSPPIAGGGSYEQYF. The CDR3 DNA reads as TGTGCCAGCAGTCCACCTATAGCAGGAGGGGGATCCTACGAGCAGTACTTC.

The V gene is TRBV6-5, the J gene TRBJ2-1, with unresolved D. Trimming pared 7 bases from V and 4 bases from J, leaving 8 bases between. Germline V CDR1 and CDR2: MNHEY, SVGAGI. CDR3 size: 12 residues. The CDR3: CASKSEYNEQFF. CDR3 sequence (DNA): TGTGCCAGCAAGTCGGAATACAATGAGCAGTTCTTC.

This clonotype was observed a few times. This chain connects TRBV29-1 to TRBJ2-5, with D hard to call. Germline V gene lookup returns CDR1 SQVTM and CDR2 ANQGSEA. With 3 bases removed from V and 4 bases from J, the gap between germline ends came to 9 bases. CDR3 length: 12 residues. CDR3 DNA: TGCAGCGTTGATTCTCCGTCAGAGACCCAGTACTTC. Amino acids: CSVDSPSETQYF.

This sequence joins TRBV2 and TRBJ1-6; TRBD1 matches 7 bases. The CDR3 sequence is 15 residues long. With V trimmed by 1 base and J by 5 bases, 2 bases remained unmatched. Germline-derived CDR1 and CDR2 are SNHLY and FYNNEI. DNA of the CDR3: TGTGCCAGCAGTGAAGGACAGGGAAATAATTCACCCCTCCACTTT. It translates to CASSEGQGNNSPLHF.

The CDR3 loop is CSARESREGYTF. As DNA, the CDR3 is TGCAGTGCTAGAGAAAGCAGGGAAGGCTACACCTTC. The chain carries TRBV20-1 and TRBJ1-2, with a possible D match to TRBD1 (5 bases). The CDR3 has 12 amino acids. Germline V gene data show CDR1 as DFQATT and CDR2 as SNEGSKA (reference sequence). The V end lost 0 bases, the J end lost 8 bases, and 10 bases lay between the germline ends.

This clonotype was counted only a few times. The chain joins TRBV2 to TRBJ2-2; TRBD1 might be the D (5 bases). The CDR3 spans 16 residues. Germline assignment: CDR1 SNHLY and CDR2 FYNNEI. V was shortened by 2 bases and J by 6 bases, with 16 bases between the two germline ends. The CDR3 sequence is CASSEWGRESSGELFF. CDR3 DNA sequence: TGTGCCAGCAGTGAATGGGGCAGGGAAAGCTCCGGGGAGCTGTTTTTT.

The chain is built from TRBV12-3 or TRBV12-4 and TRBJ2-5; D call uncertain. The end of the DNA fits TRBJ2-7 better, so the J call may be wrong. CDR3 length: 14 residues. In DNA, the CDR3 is TGTGCCAGCAGCCCTGAGATGAGTACCTACGAGCAGTACTTC. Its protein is CASSPEMSTYEQYF.

CDR3: CASSEARGTGEKLFF. The CDR3 region has the DNA TGTGCCAGCAGTGAAGCCCGAGGGACCGGTGAAAAACTGTTTTTT. The rearrangement uses TRBV6-1 and TRBJ1-4; possible D gene TRBD1, 5 bases. CDR1 is MNHNS and CDR2 is SASEGT in the germline V gene. The V end was cut by 0 bases, the J end by 7 bases, with 12 bases between. The CDR3 covers 15 residues.

The chain's CDR3 is CASSEAWKGLGADTQYF. CDR3 bases: TGTGCCAGCAGTGAAGCGTGGAAGGGTTTAGGGGCGGATACGCAGTATTTT. The rearrangement joins TRBV6-1 to TRBJ2-3; D is perhaps TRBD1 (5 bases). Trimming left V 0 bases short and J 6 bases short, with 19 bases between. The V gene's germline CDR1 is MNHNS and CDR2 SASEGT. The CDR3 loop spans 17 amino acids.

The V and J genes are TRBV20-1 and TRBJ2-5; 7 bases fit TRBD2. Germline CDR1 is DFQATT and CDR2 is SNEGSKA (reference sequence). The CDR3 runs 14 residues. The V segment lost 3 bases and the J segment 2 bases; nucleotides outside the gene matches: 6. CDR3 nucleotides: TGCAGTGCTAGGACGACTAGCCCTCAAGAGACCCAGTACTTC. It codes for CSARTTSPQETQYF.

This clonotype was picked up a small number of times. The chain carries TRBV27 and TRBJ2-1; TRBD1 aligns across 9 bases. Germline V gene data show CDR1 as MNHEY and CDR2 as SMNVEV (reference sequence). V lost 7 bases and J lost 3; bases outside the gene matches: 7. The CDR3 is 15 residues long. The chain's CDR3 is CASTMTGGYYNEQFF. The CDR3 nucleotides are TGTGCCAGCACGATGACAGGGGGGTACTACAATGAGCAGTTCTTC.

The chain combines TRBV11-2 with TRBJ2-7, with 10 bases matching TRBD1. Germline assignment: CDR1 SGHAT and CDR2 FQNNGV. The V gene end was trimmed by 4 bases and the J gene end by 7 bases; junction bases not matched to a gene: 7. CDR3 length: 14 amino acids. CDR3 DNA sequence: TGTGCCAGCAGCTCGTGGGACAGGGGTCGTGAGCAGTACTTC. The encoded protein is CASSSWDRGREQYF.

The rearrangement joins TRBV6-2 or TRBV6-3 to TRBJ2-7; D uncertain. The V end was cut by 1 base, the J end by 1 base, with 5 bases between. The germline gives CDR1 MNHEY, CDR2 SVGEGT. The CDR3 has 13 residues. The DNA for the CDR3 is TGTGCCAGCAGTTACTACCGATCCTACGAGCAGTACTTC. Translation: CASSYYRSYEQYF.

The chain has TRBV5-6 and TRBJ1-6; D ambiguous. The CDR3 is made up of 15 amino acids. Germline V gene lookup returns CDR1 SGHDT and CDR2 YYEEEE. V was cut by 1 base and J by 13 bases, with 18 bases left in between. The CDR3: CASSLSLGPGSPLHF. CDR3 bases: TGTGCCAGCAGCTTGTCTTTAGGGCCCGGTTCGCCCCTCCACTTT.